The present T cell receptor beta chain was sequenced within a study of post-analysis software for immune sequencing data. Study-level background: Recorded disease courses covered relapsing-remitting, secondary progressive and progressive-relapsing multiple sclerosis. Some patients had no subtype annotation.

V was pared by 5 bases and J by 4 bases, with 9 bases between. The germline gives CDR1 LGHDT, CDR2 YNNKEL (reference sequence). CDR3 size: 13 residues. On this clonotype itself: Its antigen is unidentified.

Study-level points and caveats: Higher frequency in patients than in controls was seen for five TRBV segments, with TRBV5-6, TRBV5-1 and TRBV20-1 among them. Samples prepared in the same batch strongly co-clustered by F measure. In multiple sclerosis, normalized Chao1 diversity was significantly below that of controls.

Unique molecular identifiers were built into the TCR beta cDNA libraries. A population of about 0.95 to 11 million T cells gave rise to approximately 500,000 cDNA molecules. TCRdb re-analysed the PCR reads in MiXCR, keeping a single row per CDR3 protein. In the table there are some 240,000 distinct CDR3 sequences, about 40% of which are singletons. The TCR originated in a girl aged 10 to 17 with multiple sclerosis. The sequenced material came from blood. This chain uses TRBV3-1 with TRBJ2-1; D is unclear. For the CDR3, the DNA is TGTGCCAGCAGCTACGACGGTTACAATGAGCAGTTCTTC. Encoded protein: CASSYDGYNEQFF.